The rows below give T cell receptor beta chains drawn from one sample of a study of technical replicates of blood from several donors. TCRdb keeps only in-frame clones here, not all; method: immunoSEQ multiplex PCR. The table lists some 84,000 clones, 90% to 95% of them singletons. Source material: T cells isolated from PBMCs. The source of these receptors is a human donor in good health. CDR3s include the opening cysteine and the closing phenylalanine or tryptophan. D genes are given only for firm matches. The size entry is marked missing in some rows and otherwise reads once, few, many or a size class.

d_call j_call clone_size v_call cdr3_aa cdr3_nt
- TRBJ2-1 - TRBV27 CASSLAWEYPANEQFF TGTGCCAGCAGTTTAGCTTGGGAGTATCCGGCCAATGAGCAGTTCTTC
TRBD2 TRBJ2-1 - TRBV9 CASSVGPAGGTNEQFF TGTGCCAGCAGCGTAGGCCCAGCGGGAGGGACCAATGAGCAGTTCTTC
- TRBJ1-3 once TRBV6-6 CASSFIGGSGNTIYF TGTGCCAGCAGTTTTATAGGAGGCTCTGGAAACACCATATATTTT
TRBD1 TRBJ2-1 - TRBV29-1 CSVSRDRAGEQFF TGCAGCGTATCCCGGGACAGGGCTGGTGAGCAGTTCTTC
TRBD2 TRBJ2-1 once TRBV9 CASSALAGGPGDEQFF TGTGCCAGCAGCGCGCTAGCGGGAGGGCCTGGGGATGAGCAGTTCTTC
TRBD1 TRBJ2-7 - TRBV5-4 CASSFTGGHYEQYF TGTGCCAGCAGCTTCACAGGGGGACACTACGAGCAGTACTTC
- TRBJ2-7 - TRBV9 CASSLWGEPYEQYF TGTGCCAGCAGCCTCTGGGGGGAACCCTACGAGCAGTACTTC
TRBD2 TRBJ2-3 - TRBV7-8 CASSLVLAGGELTDTQYF TGTGCCAGCAGCTTAGTACTAGCGGGAGGAGAGCTTACAGATACGCAGTATTTT
- TRBJ2-5 - TRBV5-6 CASSTRWGDQETQYF TGTGCCAGCAGTACGAGATGGGGCGACCAAGAGACCCAGTACTTC
- TRBJ2-5 - TRBV25-1 CASPGNRVPSETQYF TGTGCCAGCCCGGGGAACAGGGTCCCTTCAGAGACCCAGTACTTC
- TRBJ1-1 - TRBV7-2 CASSLNVRGVSSEAFF TGTGCCAGCAGCTTAAATGTACGCGGGGTTAGTTCTGAAGCTTTCTTT
- TRBJ2-5 - TRBV28 CASKMTAETQYF TGTGCCAGCAAGATGACAGCGGAGACCCAGTACTTC
- TRBJ1-2 - TRBV6-5 CASSYWGLRGYTF TGTGCCAGCAGTTATTGGGGGCTTCGTGGCTACACCTTC
TRBD1 TRBJ2-7 once TRBV18 CASSPGQGEVYF TGTGCCAGCTCACCGGGACAGGGTGAGGTGTACTTC
- TRBJ1-5 - TRBV11-2 CASSLDLRGDQPQHF TGTGCCAGCAGCTTAGATTTACGGGGGGATCAGCCCCAGCATTTT
TRBD1 TRBJ1-1 - TRBV29-1 CSQEGAGTEAFF TGCAGCCAAGAGGGGGCTGGGACTGAAGCTTTCTTT
- TRBJ1-1 - TRBV27 CASQDPMNTEAFF TGTGCCAGCCAGGATCCCATGAACACTGAAGCTTTCTTT
TRBD2 TRBJ2-1 - TRBV29-1 CSVEPGLAGGFNEQFF TGCAGCGTTGAACCGGGACTAGCGGGAGGATTCAATGAGCAGTTCTTC
TRBD1 TRBJ2-7 - TRBV10-3 CAIRGTEAYEQYF TGTGCCATCAGGGGGACAGAGGCGTACGAGCAGTACTTC
TRBD2 TRBJ2-7 - TRBV4-3 CASSQLAGEYEQYF TGCGCCAGCAGCCAATTAGCGGGAGAATACGAGCAGTACTTC
- TRBJ2-7 - TRBV4-1 CASSQPTGRSYEQYF TGCGCCAGCAGCCAACCGACAGGGAGGTCCTACGAGCAGTACTTC
TRBD1 TRBJ1-4 - TRBV7-8 CASSTDRVGIEKLFF TGTGCCAGCAGCACCGACAGGGTAGGAATTGAAAAACTGTTTTTT